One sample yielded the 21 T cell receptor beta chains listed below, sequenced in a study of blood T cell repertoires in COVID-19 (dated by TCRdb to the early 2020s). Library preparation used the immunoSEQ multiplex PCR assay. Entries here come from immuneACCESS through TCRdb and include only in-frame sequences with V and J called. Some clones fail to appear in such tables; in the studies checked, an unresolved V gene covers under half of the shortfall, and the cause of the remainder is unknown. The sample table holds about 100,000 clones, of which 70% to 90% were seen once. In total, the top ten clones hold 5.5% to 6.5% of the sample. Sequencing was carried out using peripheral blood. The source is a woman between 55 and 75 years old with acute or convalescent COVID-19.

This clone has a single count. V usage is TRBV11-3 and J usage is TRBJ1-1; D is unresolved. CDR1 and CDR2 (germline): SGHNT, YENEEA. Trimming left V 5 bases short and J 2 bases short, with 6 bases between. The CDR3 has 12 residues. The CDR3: CASSRTNTEAFF. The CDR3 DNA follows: TGTGCCAGCAGCCGAACTAACACTGAAGCTTTCTTT.

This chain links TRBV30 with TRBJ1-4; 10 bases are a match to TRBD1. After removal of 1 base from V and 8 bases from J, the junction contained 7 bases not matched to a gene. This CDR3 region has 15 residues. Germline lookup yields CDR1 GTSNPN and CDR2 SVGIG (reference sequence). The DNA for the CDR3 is TGTGCCTGGAGTGGACAGGGGGCTTCTCGGGAAAAACTGTTTTTT. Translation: CAWSGQGASREKLFF. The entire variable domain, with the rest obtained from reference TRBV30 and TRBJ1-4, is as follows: SQTIHQWPATLVQPVGSPLSLECTVEGTSNPNLYWYRQAAGRGLQLLFYSVGIGQISSEVPQNLSASRPQDRQFILSSKKLLLSDSGFYLCAWSGQGASREKLFFGSGTQLSVL.

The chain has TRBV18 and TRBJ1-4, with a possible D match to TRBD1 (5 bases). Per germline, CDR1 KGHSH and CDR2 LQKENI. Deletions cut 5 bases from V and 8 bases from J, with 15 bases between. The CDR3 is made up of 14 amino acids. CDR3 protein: CASSSGRGGEKLFF. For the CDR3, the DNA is TGTGCCAGCTCATCGGGACGGGGGGGAGAAAAACTGTTTTTT. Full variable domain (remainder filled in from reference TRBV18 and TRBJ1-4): NAGVMQNPRHLVRRRGQEARLRCSPMKGHSHVYWYRQLPEEGLKFMVYLQKENIIDESGMPKERFSAEFPKEGPSILRIQQVVRGDSAAYFCASSSGRGGEKLFFGSGTQLSVL.

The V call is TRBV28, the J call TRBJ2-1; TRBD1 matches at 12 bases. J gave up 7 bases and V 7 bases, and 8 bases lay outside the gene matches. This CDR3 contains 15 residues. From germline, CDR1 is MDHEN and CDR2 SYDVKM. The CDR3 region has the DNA TGTGCCAGCAACTCGGGACAGGGGGCGAGAAATGAGCAGTTCTTC. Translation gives CASNSGQGARNEQFF.

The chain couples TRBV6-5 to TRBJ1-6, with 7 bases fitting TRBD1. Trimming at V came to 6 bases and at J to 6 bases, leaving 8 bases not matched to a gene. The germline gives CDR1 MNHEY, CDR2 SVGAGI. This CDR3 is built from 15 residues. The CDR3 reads CASRRDSRGNSPLHF. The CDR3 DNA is TGTGCCAGCAGGAGGGACAGTAGGGGTAATTCACCCCTCCACTTT.

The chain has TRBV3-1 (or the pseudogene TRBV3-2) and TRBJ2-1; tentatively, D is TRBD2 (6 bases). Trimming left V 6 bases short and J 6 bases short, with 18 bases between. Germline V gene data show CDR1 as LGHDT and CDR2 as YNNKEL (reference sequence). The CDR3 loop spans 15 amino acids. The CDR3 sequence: CASREDYAGANEQFF. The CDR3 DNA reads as TGTGCCAGCAGGGAGGACTATGCTGGGGCCAATGAGCAGTTCTTC.

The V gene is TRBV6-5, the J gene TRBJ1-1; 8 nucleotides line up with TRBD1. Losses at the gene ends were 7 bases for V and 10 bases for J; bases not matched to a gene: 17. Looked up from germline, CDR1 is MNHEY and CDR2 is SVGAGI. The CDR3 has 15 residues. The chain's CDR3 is CASMSDTGGFWGAFF. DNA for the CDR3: TGTGCCAGCATGAGTGACACAGGGGGTTTCTGGGGAGCTTTCTTT.

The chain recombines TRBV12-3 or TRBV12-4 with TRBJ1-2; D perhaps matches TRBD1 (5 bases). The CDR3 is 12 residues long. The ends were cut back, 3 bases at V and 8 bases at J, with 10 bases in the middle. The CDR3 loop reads CASSFGREGYTF. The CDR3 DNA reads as TGTGCCAGCAGTTTCGGCAGGGAAGGCTACACCTTC.

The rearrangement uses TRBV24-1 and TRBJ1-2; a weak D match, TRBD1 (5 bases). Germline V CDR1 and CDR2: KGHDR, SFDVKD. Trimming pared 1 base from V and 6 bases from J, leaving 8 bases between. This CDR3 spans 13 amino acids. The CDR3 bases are TGTGCCACCAGTGATTTTCCGGGGGATGGCTACACCTTC. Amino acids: CATSDFPGDGYTF.

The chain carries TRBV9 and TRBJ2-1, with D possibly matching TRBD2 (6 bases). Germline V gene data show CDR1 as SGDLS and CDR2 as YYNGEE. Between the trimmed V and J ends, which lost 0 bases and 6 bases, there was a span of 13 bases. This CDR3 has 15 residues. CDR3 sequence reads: CASSVEGTRPNEQFF. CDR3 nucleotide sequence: TGTGCCAGCAGCGTAGAGGGGACTCGTCCCAATGAGCAGTTCTTC.

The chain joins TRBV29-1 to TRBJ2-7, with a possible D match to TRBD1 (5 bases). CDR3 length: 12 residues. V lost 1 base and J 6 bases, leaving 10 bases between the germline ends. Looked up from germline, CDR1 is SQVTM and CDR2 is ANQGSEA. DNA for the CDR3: TGCAGCGTTGAAGGGGCAGGGCGCGAGCAGTACTTC. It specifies CSVEGAGREQYF.

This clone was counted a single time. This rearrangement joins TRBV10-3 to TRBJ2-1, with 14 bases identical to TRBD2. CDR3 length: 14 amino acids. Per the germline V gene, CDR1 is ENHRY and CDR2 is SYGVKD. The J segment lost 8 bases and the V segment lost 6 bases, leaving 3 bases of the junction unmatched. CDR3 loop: CAISAGLAGDEQFF. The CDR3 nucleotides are TGTGCCATCAGCGCGGGACTAGCGGGAGATGAGCAGTTCTTC.

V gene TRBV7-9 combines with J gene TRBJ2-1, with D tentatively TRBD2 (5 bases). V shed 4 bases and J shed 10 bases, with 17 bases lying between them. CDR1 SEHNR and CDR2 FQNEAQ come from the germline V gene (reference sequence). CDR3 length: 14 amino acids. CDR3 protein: CASSSRTSHSEQFF. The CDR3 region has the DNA TGTGCCAGCAGCTCCAGGACTTCCCATAGCGAGCAGTTCTTC.

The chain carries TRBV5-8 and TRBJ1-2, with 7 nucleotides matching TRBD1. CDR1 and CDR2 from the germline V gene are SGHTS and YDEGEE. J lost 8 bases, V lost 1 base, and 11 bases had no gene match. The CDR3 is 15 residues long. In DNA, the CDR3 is TGTGCCAGCAGCTTGAGGGGGCCCCTCGTAGAAGGCTACACCTTC. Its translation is CASSLRGPLVEGYTF.

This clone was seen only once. The CDR3 here is CASSPLRQDVYGYTF. The CDR3 region has the DNA TGTGCCAGCTCACCACTCCGGCAGGATGTCTATGGCTACACCTTC. The rearrangement uses TRBV18 and TRBJ1-2; D is undetermined. V was clipped by 1 base and J by 4 bases, with 13 bases between them. This CDR3 has 15 residues. Germline-derived CDR1 and CDR2 are KGHSH and LQKENI.

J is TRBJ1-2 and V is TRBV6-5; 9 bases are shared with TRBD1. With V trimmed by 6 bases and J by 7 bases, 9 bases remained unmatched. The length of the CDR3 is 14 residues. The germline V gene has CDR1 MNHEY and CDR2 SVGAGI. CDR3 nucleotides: TGTGCCAGCAGACCGGGACAGGGAACGGGTGGCTACACCTTC. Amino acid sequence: CASRPGQGTGGYTF.

CDR3 nucleotide sequence: TGTGCCAGCAGCTTACCGCGGATCACCGGGGAGCTGTTTTTT. It specifies CASSLPRITGELFF. The V and J genes are TRBV11-3 and TRBJ2-2; D is unresolved. CDR3 length equals 14 residues. The ends were cut back, 2 bases at V and 4 bases at J, with 8 bases in the middle. CDR1 and CDR2 from the germline V gene are SGHNT and YENEEA.

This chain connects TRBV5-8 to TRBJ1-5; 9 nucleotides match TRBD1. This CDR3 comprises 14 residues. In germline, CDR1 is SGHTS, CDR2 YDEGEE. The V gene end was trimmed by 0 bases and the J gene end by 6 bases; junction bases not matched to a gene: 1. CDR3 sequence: CASSLGTGAQPQHF. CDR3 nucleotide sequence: TGTGCCAGCAGCTTGGGGACAGGGGCTCAGCCCCAGCATTTT.

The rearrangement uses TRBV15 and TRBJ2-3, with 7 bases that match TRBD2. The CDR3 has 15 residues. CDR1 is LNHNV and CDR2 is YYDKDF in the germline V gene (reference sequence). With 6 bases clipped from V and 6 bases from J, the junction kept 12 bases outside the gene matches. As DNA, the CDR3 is TGTGCCACCAGTCGGGAGGCCGGGAAAGGCGATACGCAGTATTTT. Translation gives CATSREAGKGDTQYF.

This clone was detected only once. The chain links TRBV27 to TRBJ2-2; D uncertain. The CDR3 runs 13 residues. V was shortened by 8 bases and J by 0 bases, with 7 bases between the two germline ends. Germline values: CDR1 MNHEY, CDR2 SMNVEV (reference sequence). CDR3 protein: CASRRSNTGELFF. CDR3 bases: TGTGCCAGCCGGCGGTCGAACACCGGGGAGCTGTTTTTT.

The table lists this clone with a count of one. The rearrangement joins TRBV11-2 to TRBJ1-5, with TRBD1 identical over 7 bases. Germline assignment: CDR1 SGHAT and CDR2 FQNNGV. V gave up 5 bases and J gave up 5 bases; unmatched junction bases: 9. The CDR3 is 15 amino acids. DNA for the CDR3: TGTGCCAGCAGCAAGGGGGCCGAGGGGGATCAGCCCCAGCATTTT. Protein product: CASSKGAEGDQPQHF.